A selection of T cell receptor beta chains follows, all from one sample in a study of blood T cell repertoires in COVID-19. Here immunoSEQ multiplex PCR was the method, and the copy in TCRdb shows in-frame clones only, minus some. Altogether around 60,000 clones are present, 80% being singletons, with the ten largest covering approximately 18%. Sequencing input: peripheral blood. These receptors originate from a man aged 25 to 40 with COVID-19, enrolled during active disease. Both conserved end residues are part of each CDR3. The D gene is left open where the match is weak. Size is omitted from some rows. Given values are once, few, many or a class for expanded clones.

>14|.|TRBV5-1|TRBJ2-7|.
TGCGCCAGCAGGCAGGGCACTACCGCCTACGAGCAGTACTTC
CASRQGTTAYEQYF
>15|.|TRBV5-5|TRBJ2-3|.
TGTGCCAGCAGCTTGGGCGGGTACAGCACAGATACGCAGTATTTT
CASSLGGYSTDTQYF
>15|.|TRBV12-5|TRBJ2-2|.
TGTGCTAGTGCCTCGGGACACACGAACACCGGGGAGCTGTTTTTT
CASASGHTNTGELFF
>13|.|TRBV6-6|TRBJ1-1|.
TGTGCCAGCGAAGGAGGCAGGTTCTCTGAAGCTTTCTTT
CASEGGRFSEAFF
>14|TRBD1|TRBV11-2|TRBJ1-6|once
TGTGCCAGCAGCATACAGGGGGGTTTTTCACCCCTCCACTTT
CASSIQGGFSPLHF
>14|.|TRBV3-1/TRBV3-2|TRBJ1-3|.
TGTGCCAGCGCCGAAGGGAGCTCTGGAAACACCATATATTTT
CASAEGSSGNTIYF
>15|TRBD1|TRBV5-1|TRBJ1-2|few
TGCGCCAGCAGCTTGGAGGGGACAGGGACCTATGGCTACACCTTC
CASSLEGTGTYGYTF
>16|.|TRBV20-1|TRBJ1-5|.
TGCAGTGCTAGTGGGGGGGGAGTTGGGAGCAATCAGCCCCAGCATTTT
CSASGGGVGSNQPQHF
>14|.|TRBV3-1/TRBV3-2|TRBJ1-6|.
TGTGCCAGCAGCAATGGGGGGAACAATTCACCCCTCCACTTT
CASSNGGNNSPLHF
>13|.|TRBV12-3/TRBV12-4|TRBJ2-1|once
TGTGCCAGCAGCCCTTTCACCGGTGGTGAGCAGTTCTTC
CASSPFTGGEQFF
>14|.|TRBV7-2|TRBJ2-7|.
TGTGCCAGCAGCTCTCTCAGACAGAATGGCGAGCAGTACTTC
CASSSLRQNGEQYF
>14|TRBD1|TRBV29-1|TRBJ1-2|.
TGCAGCGTCACCCTAGTCAGGGGGGACTATGGCTACACCTTC
CSVTLVRGDYGYTF
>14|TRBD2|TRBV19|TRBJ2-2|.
TGTGCCAGTAGTATTAAGCTAGCGGGCGGGGAGCTGTTTTTT
CASSIKLAGGELFF
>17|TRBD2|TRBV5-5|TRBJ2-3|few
TGTGCCAGCAGCCTCGGACTAGCGGGGACCCACGGGGATACGCAGTATTTT
CASSLGLAGTHGDTQYF
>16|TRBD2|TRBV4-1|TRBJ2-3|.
TGCGCCAGCAGCCCCCTTGAGCTAGCGGGCCCAGATACGCAGTATTTT
CASSPLELAGPDTQYF
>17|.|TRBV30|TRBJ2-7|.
TGTGCCTGGAGTGTACGAAAGAGAAAGTTAAGCTCCTACGAGCAGTACTTC
CAWSVRKRKLSSYEQYF
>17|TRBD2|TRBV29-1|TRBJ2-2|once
TGCAGCGCAGCCGGGACTAGCGGGAGTGTTTGGAACGGGGAGCTGTTTTTT
CSAAGTSGSVWNGELFF
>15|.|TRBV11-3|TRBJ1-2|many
TGTGCCAGCAGCCAACACACAGGGCTTAACTATGGCTACACCTTC
CASSQHTGLNYGYTF
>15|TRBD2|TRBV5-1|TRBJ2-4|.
TGCGCCAGCAGCTTGGGGGCATCGAGGGAGGGTCCTACTACCTTC
CASSLGASREGPTTF
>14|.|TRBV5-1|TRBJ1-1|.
TGCGCCAGCGGCACAGGGAACCCGAACACTGAAGCTTTCTTT
CASGTGNPNTEAFF
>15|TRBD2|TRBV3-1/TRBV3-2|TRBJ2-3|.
TGTGCCAGCAGCCAGGGACTAGCCCTACCAGATACGCAGTATTTT
CASSQGLALPDTQYF
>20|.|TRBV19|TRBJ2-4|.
TGTGCCAGTAGTATAGATCATTTAAACAGGGAAGCGGGGCCCAAAAACATTCAGTACTTC
CASSIDHLNREAGPKNIQYF
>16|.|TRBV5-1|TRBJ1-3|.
TGCGCCAGCAGCTTGGATACAGGTGGGGATGGAAACACCATATATTTT
CASSLDTGGDGNTIYF
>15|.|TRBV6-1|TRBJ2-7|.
TGTGCCAGCAGTGAGCCAGGGGCGATCCCCTACGAGCAGTACTTC
CASSEPGAIPYEQYF
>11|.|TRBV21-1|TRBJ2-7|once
TGTGCCAGCAGCAATACCTACGAGCAGTACTTC
CASSNTYEQYF
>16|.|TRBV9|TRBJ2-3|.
TGTGCCAGCAGCGTAGGAAAGAGCGGGTGGGCAGATACGCAGTATTTT
CASSVGKSGWADTQYF
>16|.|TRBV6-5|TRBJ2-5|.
TGTGCCAGCAGTTACTTAATTGGAGGGGCGGGGGAGACCCAGTACTTC
CASSYLIGGAGETQYF
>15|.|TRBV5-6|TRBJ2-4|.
TGTGCCAGCACCCCGTTAGGCCGGGGCAAAAACATTCAGTACTTC
CASTPLGRGKNIQYF
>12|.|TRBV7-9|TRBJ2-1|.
TGTGCCAGCAGCTTAAATAGCGGAGAGCAGTTCTTC
CASSLNSGEQFF
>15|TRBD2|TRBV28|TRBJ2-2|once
TGTGCCAGCAGTTTACCAGCGGGAGAGGCCGGGGAGCTGTTTTTT
CASSLPAGEAGELFF
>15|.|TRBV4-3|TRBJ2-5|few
TGCGCCAGCAGCCAAGAGTTCCAGGGCCAAGAGACCCAGTACTTC
CASSQEFQGQETQYF
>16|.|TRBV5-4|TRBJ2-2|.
TGTGCCAGCAGCTTGGGGGGATCTGGGAGGACCGGGGAGCTGTTTTTT
CASSLGGSGRTGELFF
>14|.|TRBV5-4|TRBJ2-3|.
TGTGCCAGCAGCCTTGGGGGCGTCGTAGATACGCAGTATTTT
CASSLGGVVDTQYF
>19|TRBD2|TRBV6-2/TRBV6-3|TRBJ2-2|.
TGTGCCAGCAGTCGGTTATCCTCTAGCGGGGGGATTAACACCGGGGAGCTGTTTTTT
CASSRLSSSGGINTGELFF
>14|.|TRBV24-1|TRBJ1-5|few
TGTGCCACCTCGAACGGGGGGGGGAGCCAGCCCCAGCATTTT
CATSNGGGSQPQHF
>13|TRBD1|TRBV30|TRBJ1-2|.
TGTGCCTGGGACAGGGGGTACCCCTATGGCTACACCTTC
CAWDRGYPYGYTF
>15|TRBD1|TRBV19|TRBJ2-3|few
TGTGCCAGTAGTGCCCGGGACAGCTACACAGATACGCAGTATTTT
CASSARDSYTDTQYF
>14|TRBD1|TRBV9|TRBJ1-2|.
TGTGCCAGCAGCGCAGGACAGGGCCCTCGGGGCTACACCTTC
CASSAGQGPRGYTF
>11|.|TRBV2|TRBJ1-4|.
TGTGCCAGCAGTTATGACAGCGAACTGTTTTTT
CASSYDSELFF
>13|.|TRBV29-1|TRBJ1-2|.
TGCAGCGTCGCGGACAGCCTTAACTATGGCTACACCTTC
CSVADSLNYGYTF
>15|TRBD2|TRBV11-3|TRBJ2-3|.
TGTGCCAGCTCCCGTGGCGGGGGGGCCACAGATACGCAGTATTTT
CASSRGGGATDTQYF
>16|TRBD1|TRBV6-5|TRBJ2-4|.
TGTGCCAGCAGTTCTTATCCAGGGACAGTCAAAAACATTCAGTACTTC
CASSSYPGTVKNIQYF
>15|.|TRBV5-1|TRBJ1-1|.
TGCGCCAGCAGCTTGGAGGGAGGGGTGAACACTGAAGCTTTCTTT
CASSLEGGVNTEAFF
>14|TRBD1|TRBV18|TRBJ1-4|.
TGTGCCAGCTCACCGGGACAGGGCGGCGAAAAACTGTTTTTT
CASSPGQGGEKLFF
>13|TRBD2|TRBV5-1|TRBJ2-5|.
TGCGCCAGCAGCACGGGGGGCCAAGAGACCCAGTACTTC
CASSTGGQETQYF
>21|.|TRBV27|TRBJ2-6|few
TGTGCCAGCAGCCCCCTCGAACAGACGACGGTGTTAGGTTCTGGGGCCAACGTCCTGACTTTC
CASSPLEQTTVLGSGANVLTF
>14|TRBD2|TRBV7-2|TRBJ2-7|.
TGTGCCAGCAGCTTGGGGACTAGCGGGGCGGGGCAGTACTTC
CASSLGTSGAGQYF
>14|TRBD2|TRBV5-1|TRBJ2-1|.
TGCGCCAGCAGCCCCGCCGGGGGGTACAATGAGCAGTTCTTC
CASSPAGGYNEQFF
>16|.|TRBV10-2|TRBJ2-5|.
TGCGCCAGCAGTGAGGGTGGTGCGGGGAACCAAGAGACCCAGTACTTC
CASSEGGAGNQETQYF
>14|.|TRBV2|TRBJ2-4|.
TGTGCCAGCAGTGAGGTGTACAACAAAAACATTCAGTACTTC
CASSEVYNKNIQYF
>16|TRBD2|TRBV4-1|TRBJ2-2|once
TGCGCCAGCAGCCCCAGGGCGGGGGAGACGGTCGGGGAGCTGTTTTTT
CASSPRAGETVGELFF
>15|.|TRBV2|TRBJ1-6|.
TGTGCCAGCAGCTCCTCCAAGAACGGGGGTTCACCCCTCCACTTT
CASSSSKNGGSPLHF
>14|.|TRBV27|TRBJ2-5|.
TGTGCCAGCAGTCTTACTAGCCTTCTGGAGACCCAGTACTTC
CASSLTSLLETQYF
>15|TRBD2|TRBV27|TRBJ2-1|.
TGTGCCAGCAGTTTAAGGGGATACGGGGGGGATGAGCAGTTCTTC
CASSLRGYGGDEQFF
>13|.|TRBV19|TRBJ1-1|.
TGTGCCAGTAGTATAGACGGGATGACTGAAGCTTTCTTT
CASSIDGMTEAFF
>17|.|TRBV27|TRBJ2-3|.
TGTGCCAGCAGTCCCTACTTGGCAGGGCCCCAGGGGGATACGCAGTATTTT
CASSPYLAGPQGDTQYF
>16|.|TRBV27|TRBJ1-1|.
TGTGCCAGCAGTTTAGTCCAGGGTGTAGGGAACACTGAAGCTTTCTTT
CASSLVQGVGNTEAFF
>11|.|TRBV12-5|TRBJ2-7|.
TGTGCTAGTGCGAGCTCCTACGAGCAGTACTTC
CASASSYEQYF
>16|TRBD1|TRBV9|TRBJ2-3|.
TGTGCCAGCAGCCCCCGGGACAGGGGCCCCACAGATACGCAGTATTTT
CASSPRDRGPTDTQYF
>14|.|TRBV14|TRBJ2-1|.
TGTGCCAGCAGCCAGCCAGGGACTGTCAATGAGCAGTTCTTC
CASSQPGTVNEQFF